This TCR beta chain is from a study of blood T cell repertoires in COVID-19. On the study more broadly: Material from acute and convalescent COVID-19 was sourced from the United States, Italy and Spain. PBMCs, B-cell-depleted T cells, or T cells provided the cDNA or gDNA that made up the material.

Between the trimmed V and J ends, which lost 0 bases and 1 base, there was a span of 10 bases. CDR3 length equals 15 residues. Looked up from germline, CDR1 is LNHNV and CDR2 is YYDKDF (reference sequence). This clone occurred a few times. The authors' processing: Estimation of nucleated cell counts relied on the amplification of reference gene primers. TCRdb's table, derived via immunoSEQ multiplex PCR, lists solely in-frame clones and lacks some. The V and J calls and clone size were taken over from that table, and D and trimming were inferred from the DNA. The table has 200,000 to 250,000 clones, more than 65% seen once.

The clonotype comes from a woman over 75 with acute or convalescent COVID-19. The rearrangement links TRBV15 to TRBJ2-7; unclear D gene. Specimen: peripheral blood. This chain's CDR3 is CATSREWYASYEQYF. DNA for the CDR3: TGTGCCACCAGCAGAGAGTGGTATGCGTCCTACGAGCAGTACTTC.